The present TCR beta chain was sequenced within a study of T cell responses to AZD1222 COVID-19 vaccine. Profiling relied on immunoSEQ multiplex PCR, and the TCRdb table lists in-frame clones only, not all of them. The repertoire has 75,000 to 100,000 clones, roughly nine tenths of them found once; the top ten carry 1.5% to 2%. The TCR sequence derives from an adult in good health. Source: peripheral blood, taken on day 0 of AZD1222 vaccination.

CDR3 sequence (DNA): TGTGCCACCAGTGACAACCGGGACAGGGGAACCTCTGGGGCCAACGTCCTGACTTTC. Protein product: CATSDNRDRGTSGANVLTF. The V and J genes are TRBV24-1 and TRBJ2-6, with 10 bases aligning to TRBD1. The ends lost 4 bases at V and 0 bases at J; junction bases unmatched: 8. CDR3 length: 19 residues. CDR1 and CDR2 from the germline V gene are KGHDR and SFDVKD.